A selection of T cell receptor beta chains follows, all from one sample in a study of cytotoxic CD8 clonotypes in ibrutinib-treated CLL. Clones were read by immunoSEQ multiplex PCR, and TCRdb kept only the in-frame ones, dropping some. The sample lists about 89,000 clones, 78% occurring once. Source: PBMCs, taken after 12 months of ibrutinib treatment. These receptors originate from a human donor with chronic lymphocytic leukemia. Both conserved end residues are part of each CDR3. The D gene is left open where the match is weak. Part of the rows lack a size; the others show once, few, many or a class for expanded clones.

v_gene	j_gene	abundance	len	d_gene	CDR3aa	CDR3nt
TRBV29-1	TRBJ2-1	-	10	TRBD1	CSAHRGEQFF	TGCAGCGCACACAGGGGTGAGCAGTTCTTC
TRBV4-2	TRBJ2-3	-	17	TRBD2	CASSQETSGGGADTQYF	TGTGCCAGCAGCCAGGAGACTAGCGGGGGTGGAGCAGATACGCAGTATTTT
TRBV25-1	TRBJ2-5	once	15	TRBD1	CASSEGTVYQETQYF	TGTGCCAGCAGTGAGGGGACAGTGTACCAAGAGACCCAGTACTTC
TRBV7-7	TRBJ2-5	-	15	TRBD1	CASSLTGGGGETQYF	TGTGCCAGCAGCTTAACAGGGGGTGGCGGAGAGACCCAGTACTTC
TRBV28	TRBJ2-7	-	15	TRBD2	CASSLPSGGRYEQYF	TGTGCCAGCAGTTTACCTAGCGGGGGGCGCTACGAGCAGTACTTC
TRBV29-1	TRBJ1-2	-	13	TRBD1	CSVGDRANYGYTF	TGCAGCGTCGGAGACAGGGCCAACTATGGCTACACCTTC
TRBV6-1	TRBJ1-5	-	16	TRBD1	CASSEYRGRSNQPQHF	TGTGCCAGCAGTGAATACAGGGGGCGAAGCAATCAGCCCCAGCATTTT
TRBV10-3	TRBJ1-3	once	15	-	CAIRLDGSPGNTIYF	TGTGCCATCAGACTGGACGGATCACCTGGAAACACCATATATTTT
TRBV6-5	TRBJ1-4	-	14	-	CASSYSSANEKLFF	TGTGCCAGCAGTTACTCAAGCGCTAATGAAAAACTGTTTTTT
TRBV5-1	TRBJ2-3	many	13	TRBD2	CASGTGGADTQYF	TGCGCCAGTGGTACTGGGGGGGCAGATACGCAGTATTTT
TRBV19	TRBJ1-1	-	13	-	CASRGDANTEAFF	TGTGCCAGTAGAGGAGACGCGAACACTGAAGCTTTCTTT
TRBV5-1	TRBJ2-3	-	16	TRBD2	CASSGPLAASTDTQYF	TGCGCCAGCAGCGGGCCACTAGCGGCTAGCACAGATACGCAGTATTTT
TRBV5-4	TRBJ1-6	-	16	TRBD1	CASSFYFGQGNSPLHF	TGTGCCAGCAGCTTCTATTTCGGACAGGGGAATTCACCCCTCCACTTT
TRBV2	TRBJ1-5	-	14	TRBD1	CASSGTGAFQPQHF	TGTGCCAGCAGTGGGACAGGGGCGTTTCAGCCCCAGCATTTT
TRBV10-2	TRBJ2-2	-	14	TRBD1	CASRDRGGTGELFF	TGCGCCAGCAGGGACAGGGGTGGGACCGGGGAGCTGTTTTTT
TRBV5-1	TRBJ2-7	-	17	-	CASSSHEGAANSYEQYF	TGCGCCAGCAGTTCCCACGAGGGAGCGGCGAACTCCTACGAGCAGTACTTC